The 7 T cell receptor beta chains below were found in one sample sequenced in a study of shared clonotypes between healthy human individuals. The table came from immunoSEQ multiplex PCR; TCRdb's copy has only in-frame clones and leaves some out. The data show approximately 2,000,000 clones, 80% to 95% seen once. Sequenced material: naive CD4+ T cells from PBMCs. Subset noted: CD45RA+ positively selected. These receptors originate from a man between 18 and 35 years old in good health. Some clones in this sample may be carry-over from other donors' samples.

This clone occurred once. This chain links TRBV19 with TRBJ2-7; D is possibly TRBD1 (6 bases). The germline V and J ends were trimmed by 7 bases and 0 bases, with 13 bases remaining between them. The CDR3 loop spans 14 amino acids. The germline V gene encodes CDR1 LNHDA and CDR2 SQIVND (reference sequence). The DNA of the CDR3 is TGTGCCAGTACTGTCGGCAGGGGCTCCTACGAGCAGTACTTC. Its translation: CASTVGRGSYEQYF.

The chain joins TRBV27 to TRBJ2-1; D gene unclear. V gave up 5 bases and J gave up 2 bases, with 16 bases separating them. The V gene's germline CDR1 is MNHEY and CDR2 SMNVEV (reference sequence). The CDR3 is 16 residues long. Written as DNA, the CDR3 is TGTGCCAGCAGTGCCTATTTCTATGGCGCCTACAATGAGCAGTTCTTC. This gives the protein CASSAYFYGAYNEQFF.

The gene calls are TRBV5-1 and TRBJ2-7; TRBD2 is a possible D gene (7 bases). Per the germline V gene, CDR1 is SGHRS and CDR2 is YFSETQ. The V end was cut by 5 bases, the J end by 3 bases, with 12 bases between. CDR3 length: 13 amino acids. The CDR3 DNA follows: TGCGCCAGCAGTAGGGGGGAGGGCTACGAGCAGTACTTC. Its translation is CASSRGEGYEQYF.

The chain uses TRBV30 and TRBJ2-5; D is possibly TRBD2 (7 bases). CDR1 is GTSNPN and CDR2 is SVGIG in the germline V gene (reference sequence). The ends were cut back, 3 bases at V and 2 bases at J, with 19 bases in the middle. The length of the CDR3 is 16 residues. The CDR3 DNA reads as TGTGCCTGGAGCAAATGGGGGCCGGGGGGTCAAGAGACCCAGTACTTC. Its translation is CAWSKWGPGGQETQYF.

This clone was seen a handful of times. The chain carries TRBV28 and TRBJ1-2, with 7 positions matching TRBD1. V shed 8 bases and J 2 bases; nucleotides not matched to a gene: 5. The germline V gene encodes CDR1 MDHEN and CDR2 SYDVKM. The CDR3 runs to 13 residues. As DNA, the CDR3 is TGTGCCAGCCGTAAGGACAGGAACTATGGCTACACCTTC. This sequence encodes CASRKDRNYGYTF.

For this clone: Other DNA sequences from this sample encode an identical CDR3 as well. The chain joins TRBV28 to TRBJ1-5; 8 bases map to TRBD1. This CDR3 region has 14 residues. Germline CDR1 is MDHEN and CDR2 is SYDVKM. The J segment lost 6 bases and the V segment lost 5 bases, leaving 6 bases of the junction unmatched. The CDR3 is CASSPRTGGQPQHF. The CDR3 region has the DNA TGTGCCAGCAGTCCCCGAACAGGGGGTCAGCCCCAGCATTTT.

A remark on this clone: Other DNA sequences in the same sample also yield this CDR3. The V gene is TRBV5-4, the J gene TRBJ2-3; TRBD1 or TRBD2 may be the D gene (5 bases each). CDR1 is SGHNT, CDR2 YYREEE, per germline (reference sequence). CDR3 length: 15 residues. Trimming removed 0 bases at V and 0 bases at J, with 8 bases between. CDR3 DNA sequence: TGTGCCAGCAGCTTGGGAGGGGCTAGCACAGATACGCAGTATTTT. Translating it yields CASSLGGASTDTQYF.